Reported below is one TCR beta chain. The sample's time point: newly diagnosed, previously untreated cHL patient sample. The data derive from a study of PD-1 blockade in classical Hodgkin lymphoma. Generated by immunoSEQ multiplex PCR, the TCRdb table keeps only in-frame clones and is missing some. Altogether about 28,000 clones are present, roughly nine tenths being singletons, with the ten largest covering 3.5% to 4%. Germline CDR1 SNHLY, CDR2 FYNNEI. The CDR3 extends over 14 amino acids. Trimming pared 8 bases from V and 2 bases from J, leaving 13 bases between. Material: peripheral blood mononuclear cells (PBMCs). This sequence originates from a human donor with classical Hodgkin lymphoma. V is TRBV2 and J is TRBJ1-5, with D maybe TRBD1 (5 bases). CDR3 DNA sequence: TGTGCCAGCGCCGGGACTCGCGGCAATCAGCCCCAGCATTTT. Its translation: CASAGTRGNQPQHF.